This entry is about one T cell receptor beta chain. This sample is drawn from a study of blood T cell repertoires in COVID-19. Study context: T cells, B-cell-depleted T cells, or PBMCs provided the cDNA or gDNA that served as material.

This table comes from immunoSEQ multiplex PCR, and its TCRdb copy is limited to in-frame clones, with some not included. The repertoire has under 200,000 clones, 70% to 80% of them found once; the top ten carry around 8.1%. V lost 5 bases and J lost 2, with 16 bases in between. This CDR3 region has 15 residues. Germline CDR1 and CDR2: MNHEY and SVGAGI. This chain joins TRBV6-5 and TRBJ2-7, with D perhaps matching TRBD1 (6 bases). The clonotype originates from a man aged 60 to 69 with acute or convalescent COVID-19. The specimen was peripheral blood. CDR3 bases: TGTGCCAGCAGTCCCCTCACAGGGTACACCTACGAGCAGTACTTC. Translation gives CASSPLTGYTYEQYF.